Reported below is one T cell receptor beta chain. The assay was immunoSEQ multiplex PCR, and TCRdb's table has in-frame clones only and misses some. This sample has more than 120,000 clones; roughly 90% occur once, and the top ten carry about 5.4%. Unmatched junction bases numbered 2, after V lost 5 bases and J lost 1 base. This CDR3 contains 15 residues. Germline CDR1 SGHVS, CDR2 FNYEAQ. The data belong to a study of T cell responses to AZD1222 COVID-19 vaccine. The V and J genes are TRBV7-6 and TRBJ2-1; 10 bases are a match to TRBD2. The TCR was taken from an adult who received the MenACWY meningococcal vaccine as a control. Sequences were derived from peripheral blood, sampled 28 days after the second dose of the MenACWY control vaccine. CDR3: CASSETSGSYNEQFF. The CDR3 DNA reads TGTGCCAGCAGCGAGACTAGCGGGTCCTACAATGAGCAGTTCTTC. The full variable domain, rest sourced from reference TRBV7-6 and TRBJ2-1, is GAGVSQSPRYKVTKRGQDVALRCDPISGHVSLYWYRQALGQGPEFLTYFNYEAQQDKSGLPNDRFSAERPEGSISTLTIQRTEQRDSAMYRCASSETSGSYNEQFFGPGTRLTVL.